These 29 T cell receptor beta chains share one sample of origin, sequenced in a study of T cells in tumors after PD-1 blockade. Assay used: immunoSEQ multiplex PCR; TCRdb lists only in-frame clones, some missing. Of some 9,600 clones in the sample, 67% were seen once. This material consisted of tumor tissue, taken after anti-PD-1 treatment. All receptors derive from a human donor with basal cell carcinoma.

The chain couples TRBV20-1 to TRBJ2-1; 10 bases line up with TRBD2. The germline CDR1 and CDR2 sequences are DFQATT and SNEGSKA (reference sequence). The CDR3 has 16 residues. V trimming: 3 bases; J trimming: 8 bases; junction bases outside the gene matches: 13. The CDR3 nucleotides read TGCAGTGCTAGTAGGGGAAGCGGGGGGGCCGGCGATGAGCAGTTCTTC. Translated, it gives CSASRGSGGAGDEQFF.

This clone was picked up one time. This chain links TRBV2 with TRBJ2-7; no reliable D call. Trimming took 7 bases from V and 0 from J, leaving 13 bases between them. Germline V gene lookup returns CDR1 SNHLY and CDR2 FYNNEI. There are 14 residues in the CDR3. CDR3 nucleotide sequence: TGTGCCAGCAAAGACCAGGAGAGCTCCTACGAGCAGTACTTC. Amino acids: CASKDQESSYEQYF.

The chain employs TRBV2 and TRBJ2-5; D uncertain. V was trimmed by 6 bases and J by 2 bases, leaving 10 bases between them. Germline CDR1 and CDR2: SNHLY and FYNNEI. The CDR3 length is 13 residues. CDR3 nucleotides: TGTGCCAGCAGCGGAAATCAGCAAGAGACCCAGTACTTC. Its translation: CASSGNQQETQYF.

The chain has TRBV4-1 and TRBJ2-1; D may be TRBD2 (7 bases). The CDR3 totals 16 residues. Looked up from germline, CDR1 is MGHRA and CDR2 is YSYEKL. The V end lost 3 bases, the J end lost 6 bases, and 18 bases lay between the germline ends. CDR3 bases: TGCGCCAGCAGCCAGGGAGTAAACAGGGAGGGCAATGAGCAGTTCTTC. Protein product: CASSQGVNREGNEQFF.

This clone was recorded a few times. The rearrangement joins TRBV2 to TRBJ2-7; a possible D gene is TRBD1 (5 bases). Germline V gene lookup returns CDR1 SNHLY and CDR2 FYNNEI. The V and J ends lost 6 bases and 0 bases respectively, with 12 bases between them. The CDR3 consists of 14 residues. For the CDR3, the DNA is TGTGCCAGCAGCCTGACAGCAACCTCCTACGAGCAGTACTTC. This sequence encodes CASSLTATSYEQYF.

The V gene is TRBV7-3, the J gene TRBJ2-3; 7 bases fit TRBD2. Germline V CDR1 and CDR2: SGHTA, FQGTGA. This CDR3 comprises 16 residues. V gave up 5 bases and J gave up 0 bases; unmatched junction bases: 8. The CDR3 nucleotides are TGTGCCAGCAGCCAAGAGCGGGGCCTGAGCACAGATACGCAGTATTTT. This gives the protein CASSQERGLSTDTQYF.

V gene TRBV7-3 combines with J gene TRBJ1-6, with unresolved D. The V end was cut by 4 bases, the J end by 6 bases, with 7 bases between. The CDR3 covers 13 residues. Germline V lookup: CDR1 SGHTA, CDR2 FQGTGA. The CDR3 loop is CASSSDPNSPLHF. The CDR3 DNA sequence: TGTGCCAGCAGCTCCGACCCTAATTCACCCCTCCACTTT.

This clone was seen a few times. V and J are TRBV21-1 and TRBJ1-5; the tabulated D call, TRBD1, remains unverified against the DNA. TRBV21-1 is classified as a pseudogene. The CDR3 is 15 amino acids. For the CDR3, the DNA is TGTGCCAGCCTCTCAGGTGGCGACGGCAATCAGCCCCAGCATTTT. As protein: CASLSGGDGNQPQHF.

This clone was counted a few times. CDR3 nucleotides: TGTGCCAGCATTCACAGGCTGTACAATCAGCCCCAGCATTTT. Encoded protein: CASIHRLYNQPQHF. The genes are TRBV6-4 and TRBJ1-5; a possible D gene is TRBD1 (5 bases). The CDR3 totals 14 residues. V was cut by 7 bases and J by 3 bases, with 13 bases left in between. Germline CDR1 MRHNA, CDR2 SNTAGT.

The genes are TRBV5-8 and TRBJ1-4, with D maybe TRBD1 (5 bases). The CDR3 is 13 residues long. Trimming took off 6 bases at V and 7 bases at J, with 13 bases between the two ends. Germline CDR1 is SGHTS and CDR2 is YDEGEE. CDR3 sequence reads: CASNTFRGEKLFF. CDR3 sequence (DNA): TGTGCCAGCAACACATTTAGGGGTGAAAAACTGTTTTTT.

This chain links TRBV14 with TRBJ1-1; 7 nucleotides line up with TRBD1. With 6 bases clipped from V and 1 base from J, the junction kept 5 bases outside the gene matches. This CDR3 has 14 residues. Germline assignment: CDR1 SGHDN and CDR2 FVKESK. In nucleotides, the CDR3 is TGTGCCAGCAGACCCAGACAGGGGAACACTGAAGCTTTCTTT. It specifies CASRPRQGNTEAFF.

The V gene is TRBV6-2 or TRBV6-3, the J gene TRBJ1-5, with D unresolved. The CDR3 has 14 residues. Deletions cut 1 base from V and 5 bases from J, with 9 bases between. Germline values: CDR1 MNHEY, CDR2 SVGEGT. The DNA of the CDR3 is TGTGCCAGCAGTTACTACGAGGAACATCAGCCCCAGCATTTT. This encodes CASSYYEEHQPQHF.

This clone was detected only a few times. This rearrangement joins TRBV4-1 to TRBJ1-2, with a weak D call TRBD1 (5 bases). V lost 3 bases to trimming and J lost 3 bases, with 8 bases between them. The CDR3 loop spans 13 amino acids. CDR1 and CDR2 from the germline V gene are MGHRA and YSYEKL. The CDR3 region is CASSQARDYGYTF. The DNA for the CDR3 is TGCGCCAGCAGCCAGGCCAGGGACTATGGCTACACCTTC.

This chain links TRBV6-2 or TRBV6-3 with TRBJ2-7; TRBD2 agrees at 7 bases. Germline CDR1 is MNHEY and CDR2 is SVGEGT. This CDR3 is 13 amino acids long. The V and J ends lost 3 bases and 1 base, in that order; junction bases with no gene match: 0. The CDR3 here is CASSYSGSYEQYF. CDR3 nucleotide sequence: TGTGCCAGCAGTTATAGCGGGTCCTACGAGCAGTACTTC.

The chain carries TRBV28 and TRBJ2-4; 8 bases agree with TRBD2. The CDR3 contains 17 residues. Germline CDR1 is MDHEN and CDR2 is SYDVKM. The V gene end was trimmed by 3 bases and the J gene end by 1 base; junction bases not matched to a gene: 8. The CDR3 nucleotides read TGTGCCAGCAGTTTCGGGGGGGACGTGGAGGCCAAAAACATTCAGTACTTC. Encoded protein: CASSFGGDVEAKNIQYF.

J is TRBJ2-7 and V is TRBV29-1; D unclear. The V end was cut by 0 bases, the J end by 2 bases, with 5 bases between. There are 12 residues in the CDR3. Germline-derived CDR1 and CDR2 are SQVTM and ANQGSEA. The CDR3 here is CSVEDSPYEQYF. The CDR3 DNA follows: TGCAGCGTTGAAGACAGCCCCTACGAGCAGTACTTC.

This chain joins TRBV6-2 or TRBV6-3 and TRBJ2-7; no clear D. The V end lost 3 bases, the J end lost 6 bases, and 12 bases lay between the germline ends. This CDR3 comprises 13 residues. Germline lookup yields CDR1 MNHEY and CDR2 SVGEGT. The CDR3: CASSYSAPLEQYF. The CDR3 bases are TGTGCCAGCAGTTATTCGGCTCCTCTCGAGCAGTACTTC.

CDR3 in DNA: TGTGCCAGCAGCCAAGAGCAGCGTCTATTCCTCTACGAGCAGTACTTC. Amino acid sequence: CASSQEQRLFLYEQYF. The V gene is TRBV14, the J gene TRBJ2-7; D remains unclear. The CDR3 runs 16 residues. In germline, CDR1 is SGHDN, CDR2 FVKESK. V lost 0 bases and J 3 bases, leaving 15 bases between the germline ends.

CDR3 residues: CASSPDRVNTGELFF. The CDR3 region has the DNA TGTGCCAGCAGCCCCGACAGGGTGAACACCGGGGAGCTGTTTTTT. This sequence joins TRBV7-2 and TRBJ2-2, with 7 bases that match TRBD1. With 5 bases clipped from V and 1 base from J, the junction kept 4 bases outside the gene matches. CDR1 and CDR2 (germline): SGHTA, FQGNSA. The length of the CDR3 is 15 residues.

The chain is built from TRBV3-1 (or the pseudogene TRBV3-2) and TRBJ1-5, with D unclear. This CDR3 has 16 residues. Germline assignment: CDR1 LGHDT and CDR2 YNNKEL (reference sequence). Trimming took 1 base from V and 0 from J, leaving 10 bases between them. CDR3 DNA sequence: TGTGCCAGCAGCCAAGGGCGGGGAATTAGCAATCAGCCCCAGCATTTT. Residues: CASSQGRGISNQPQHF.

This clone was observed a single time. The chain carries TRBV4-3 and TRBJ2-3, with 8 bases lining up with TRBD2. Per germline, CDR1 LGHNA and CDR2 YSLEER. This CDR3 is built from 15 residues. Unmatched junction bases numbered 9, after V lost 4 bases and J lost 6 bases. CDR3 coding DNA: TGCGCCAGCAGCCCCCTTACGGGGGGGGCGGATACGCAGTATTTT. It codes for CASSPLTGGADTQYF.

This clone is deemed medium-sized. V and J are TRBV7-2 and TRBJ2-1, with D tentatively TRBD2 (5 bases). Germline V gene data show CDR1 as SGHTA and CDR2 as FQGNSA. V lost 5 bases, J lost 6 bases, and 14 bases lay in between. The length of the CDR3 is 14 residues. In DNA, the CDR3 is TGTGCCAGCAGCCCGAGTTGGGGAGCCAATGAGCAGTTCTTC. Its translation: CASSPSWGANEQFF.

The V and J genes are TRBV7-2 and TRBJ2-7; D could derive from TRBD1 or TRBD2 (5 bases each). The length of the CDR3 is 12 residues. CDR1 SGHTA and CDR2 FQGNSA come from the germline V gene. V lost 5 bases to trimming and J lost 9 bases, with 14 bases between them. The CDR3: CASSAGTTRQYF. Here the CDR3 DNA reads TGTGCCAGCAGCGCCGGGACGACAAGGCAGTACTTC.

The chain has TRBV5-1 and TRBJ2-5; TRBD1 matches at 7 bases. V lost 5 bases and J lost 2; bases outside the gene matches: 12. CDR1 SGHRS and CDR2 YFSETQ come from the germline V gene. This CDR3 is built from 16 residues. The CDR3 spells CASSLEGRGQQETQYF. For the CDR3, the DNA is TGCGCCAGCAGTCTTGAGGGTAGGGGGCAGCAAGAGACCCAGTACTTC.

The J gene is TRBJ2-3, the V gene TRBV15; 8 bases agree with TRBD2. J gave up 6 bases and V 4 bases, and 21 bases lay outside the gene matches. The CDR3 covers 19 residues. Germline loops: CDR1 LNHNV, CDR2 YYDKDF (reference sequence). DNA of the CDR3: TGTGCCACCAGCACTACAGTGTATGGTAGCGGGACAAACGCGGATACGCAGTATTTT. Translating gives CATSTTVYGSGTNADTQYF.

The chain joins TRBV5-1 to TRBJ2-7, with D perhaps matching TRBD1 (5 bases). Germline CDR1 reads SGHRS; CDR2 reads YFSETQ. CDR3 length equals 11 residues. The V gene lost 4 bases and the J gene lost 6 bases, with 8 bases spanning the gap. DNA of the CDR3: TGCGCCAGCAGCCAAGGGGTCGAGCAGTACTTC. Encoded protein: CASSQGVEQYF.

This rearrangement joins TRBV5-1 to TRBJ2-1; TRBD2 might be the D (5 bases). The germline gives CDR1 SGHRS, CDR2 YFSETQ. V lost 1 base and J 5 bases, leaving 7 bases between the germline ends. The CDR3 runs to 13 residues. Written as DNA, the CDR3 is TGCGCCAGCAGCTTGACTAGAAACAATGAGCAGTTCTTC. Amino acids: CASSLTRNNEQFF. Full variable domain (rest looked up from reference TRBV5-1 and TRBJ2-1): KAGVTQTPRYLIKTRGQQVTLSCSPISGHRSVSWYQQTPGQGLQFLFEYFSETQRNKGNFPGRFSGRQFSNSRSEMNVSTLELGDSALYLCASSLTRNNEQFFGPGTRLTVL.

In DNA, the CDR3 is TGCGCCAGCAGCCAAGAGACAGGCGGGCATTCACCCCTCCACTTT. It translates to CASSQETGGHSPLHF. The genes are TRBV4-3 and TRBJ1-6, with a possible D match to TRBD1 (6 bases). Germline V gene sequence: CDR1 LGHNA, CDR2 YSLEER. Between the trimmed V and J ends, which lost 0 bases and 8 bases, there was a span of 11 bases. The CDR3 sequence is 15 residues long.

The V gene is TRBV4-3, the J gene TRBJ2-3; 7 nucleotides match TRBD2. CDR1 is LGHNA and CDR2 is YSLEER in the germline V gene. CDR3 length: 15 amino acids. The V and J ends lost 3 bases and 2 bases, in that order; junction bases with no gene match: 5. The CDR3 spells CASSQSGASTDTQYF. CDR3 DNA: TGCGCCAGCAGCCAGAGCGGGGCCTCCACAGATACGCAGTATTTT.